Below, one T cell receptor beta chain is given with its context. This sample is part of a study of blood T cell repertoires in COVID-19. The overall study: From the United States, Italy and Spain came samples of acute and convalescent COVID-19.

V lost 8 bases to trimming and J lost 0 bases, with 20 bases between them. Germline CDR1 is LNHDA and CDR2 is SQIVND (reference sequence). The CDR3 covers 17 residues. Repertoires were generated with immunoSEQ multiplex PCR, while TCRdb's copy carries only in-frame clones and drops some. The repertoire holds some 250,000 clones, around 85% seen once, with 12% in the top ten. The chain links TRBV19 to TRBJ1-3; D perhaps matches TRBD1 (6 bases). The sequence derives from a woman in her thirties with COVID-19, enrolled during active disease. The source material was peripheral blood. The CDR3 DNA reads TGTGCCAGTTCCTGGGACACCCCTCGACTCTCTGGAAACACCATATATTTT. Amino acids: CASSWDTPRLSGNTIYF.